The 20 T cell receptor beta chains listed next were all sequenced from one sample in a study of blood T cell repertoires in COVID-19. Generated by immunoSEQ multiplex PCR, the TCRdb table keeps only in-frame clones and is missing some. This table holds a few hundred thousand clones, around 89% found once. What was sequenced was peripheral blood. Receptor source: a young man with acute or convalescent COVID-19.

The chain links TRBV6-5 to TRBJ1-1; TRBD1 aligns across 8 bases. The length of the CDR3 is 14 residues. The trim removed 5 bases at V and 3 bases at J, leaving 5 bases unmatched. The germline V gene encodes CDR1 MNHEY and CDR2 SVGAGI. The CDR3 region is CASSQQTGDTEAFF. The CDR3 DNA reads TGTGCCAGCAGTCAGCAGACAGGGGACACTGAAGCTTTCTTT.

V gene TRBV6-5 combines with J gene TRBJ1-1, with D possibly TRBD1 on 6 matching bases. V lost 11 bases, J lost 1 base, and 11 bases lay in between. The length of the CDR3 is 12 residues. Germline V CDR1 and CDR2: MNHEY, SVGAGI. This CDR3 reads CAERGANTEAFF. DNA for the CDR3: TGTGCCGAACGGGGGGCGAACACTGAAGCTTTCTTT.

This chain connects TRBV18 to TRBJ2-3, with 8 nucleotides matching TRBD1. Per the germline V gene, CDR1 is KGHSH and CDR2 is LQKENI. The CDR3 consists of 15 residues. The V segment lost 2 bases and the J segment 6 bases; nucleotides outside the gene matches: 7. CDR3 DNA sequence: TGTGCCAGCTCACCAAGTACAGGGGGGAGTGATACGCAGTATTTT. It yields the protein CASSPSTGGSDTQYF.

V gene TRBV7-9 combines with J gene TRBJ1-1; D is unclear. The CDR3 is made up of 14 amino acids. The germline CDR1 and CDR2 sequences are SEHNR and FQNEAQ (reference sequence). With 2 bases removed from V and 4 bases from J, the gap between germline ends came to 11 bases. The CDR3 sequence: CASSLRGAGTEAFF. The CDR3, as DNA: TGTGCCAGCAGCTTACGGGGAGCGGGCACTGAAGCTTTCTTT.

V and J are TRBV18 and TRBJ1-1, with 7 bases fitting TRBD1. Germline V gene sequence: CDR1 KGHSH, CDR2 LQKENI. V lost 2 bases, J lost 11 bases, and 11 bases stayed unmatched. This CDR3 contains 14 residues. DNA for the CDR3: TGTGCCAGCTCACCAGATTCAGGGGGGACTGGGGCTTTCTTT. Protein: CASSPDSGGTGAFF.

The V call is TRBV13, the J call TRBJ2-1; 9 positions match TRBD2. The V gene end was trimmed by 6 bases and the J gene end by 7 bases; junction bases not matched to a gene: 7. The CDR3 is 14 amino acids. Per germline, CDR1 PRHDT and CDR2 FYEKMQ (reference sequence). The CDR3 is CASRRAGGTNEQFF. The DNA for the CDR3 is TGTGCCAGCAGACGAGCGGGGGGTACTAATGAGCAGTTCTTC.

J is TRBJ2-6 and V is TRBV30, with 7 nucleotides matching TRBD2. With V trimmed by 5 bases and J by 0 bases, 7 bases remained unmatched. Per the germline V gene, CDR1 is GTSNPN and CDR2 is SVGIG (reference sequence). The CDR3 runs to 16 residues. The CDR3: CAWEREGFSGANVLTF. The CDR3 DNA reads TGTGCCTGGGAAAGGGAGGGGTTCTCTGGGGCCAACGTCCTGACTTTC.

The V and J genes are TRBV30 and TRBJ1-4; the D gene is possibly TRBD1 (5 bases). This CDR3 contains 14 residues. Trimming shortened V by 0 bases and J by 10 bases, and 15 bases separated the two germline ends. Germline assignment: CDR1 GTSNPN and CDR2 SVGIG (reference sequence). CDR3 region: CAWSVRQPRRKLFF. CDR3 DNA: TGTGCCTGGAGTGTACGACAGCCCAGGAGAAAACTGTTTTTT. Based on the CDR3 plus reference TRBV30 and TRBJ1-4, the full variable domain is SQTIHQWPATLVQPVGSPLSLECTVEGTSNPNLYWYRQAAGRGLQLLFYSVGIGQISSEVPQNLSASRPQDRQFILSSKKLLLSDSGFYLCAWSVRQPRRKLFFGSGTQLSVL.

The V call is TRBV9, the J call TRBJ1-5; D is unresolved. CDR1 and CDR2 (germline): SGDLS, YYNGEE. This CDR3 spans 14 amino acids. With 4 bases removed from V and 7 bases from J, the gap between germline ends came to 15 bases. In DNA form, the CDR3 reads TGTGCCAGCAGCTTGGGAGAGGGAGGGCAGCCCCAGCATTTT. It specifies CASSLGEGGQPQHF.

The genes are TRBV28 and TRBJ1-5; 9 bases match TRBD1. This CDR3 is 15 amino acids long. Germline CDR1 MDHEN, CDR2 SYDVKM. Germline trimming cut 6 bases from V and 2 bases from J; bases unmatched to any gene: 5. The CDR3 region is CASRPQGAGNQPQHF. CDR3 DNA sequence: TGTGCCAGCAGACCACAGGGGGCTGGCAATCAGCCCCAGCATTTT.

This chain uses TRBV11-2 with TRBJ1-1; D may be TRBD1 (5 bases). CDR3 length: 13 residues. The germline V gene encodes CDR1 SGHAT and CDR2 FQNNGV. V was clipped by 0 bases and J by 11 bases, with 13 bases between them. The CDR3 sequence is CASSLDRAGEAFF. The CDR3 region has the DNA TGTGCCAGCAGCTTAGATCGGGCGGGGGAGGCTTTCTTT.

The gene calls are TRBV10-2 and TRBJ2-3, with 10 nucleotides matching TRBD2. The CDR3 runs 13 residues. The germline gives CDR1 WSHSY, CDR2 SAAADI. Germline trimming cut 10 bases from V and 1 base from J; bases unmatched to any gene: 2. The CDR3 DNA reads as TGCGCCACCGGGACTAGCGGCACAGATACGCAGTATTTT. This translates into CATGTSGTDTQYF.

The V gene is TRBV29-1, the J gene TRBJ1-1; no firm D call. This CDR3 is built from 13 residues. Germline values: CDR1 SQVTM, CDR2 ANQGSEA. V lost 0 bases to trimming and J lost 8 bases, with 13 bases between them. CDR3: CSVEDPASREAFF. DNA of the CDR3: TGCAGCGTTGAAGATCCTGCCTCGAGGGAAGCTTTCTTT.

This clone was observed once. The chain employs TRBV5-1 and TRBJ2-7, with 10 bases aligning to TRBD1. There are 16 residues in the CDR3. V gave up 4 bases and J gave up 6 bases; unmatched junction bases: 13. Germline CDR1 is SGHRS and CDR2 is YFSETQ. CDR3 DNA: TGCGCCAGCAGCCCGACCCCCGGGACAGGGGATAGCGAGCAGTACTTC. This codes for CASSPTPGTGDSEQYF.

The J gene is TRBJ1-2, the V gene TRBV12-3 or TRBV12-4, with TRBD1 matching 11 bases. This CDR3 contains 12 residues. Unmatched junction bases numbered 11, after V lost 9 bases and J lost 14 bases. CDR3 in amino acids: CASTGQGAGKTF. DNA of the CDR3: TGTGCCAGTACCGGACAGGGGGCGGGTAAGACCTTC.

The DNA of the CDR3 is TGTGCCAGCAGCTCACTTATTCGGGGGGCTAATGAAAAACTGTTTTTT. Protein sequence: CASSSLIRGANEKLFF. V and J are TRBV11-2 and TRBJ1-4, with D possibly matching TRBD1 (5 bases). The CDR3 has 16 residues. The V and J ends lost 4 bases and 3 bases respectively, with 15 bases between them. From germline, CDR1 is SGHAT and CDR2 FQNNGV.

V gene TRBV6-5 combines with J gene TRBJ1-1, with 7 positions matching TRBD1. The CDR3 spans 15 residues. In germline, CDR1 is MNHEY, CDR2 SVGAGI. V lost 6 bases and J lost 0; bases outside the gene matches: 7. CDR3 in amino acids: CASSLTQGMNTEAFF. In DNA, the CDR3 is TGTGCCAGCAGCCTAACACAGGGGATGAACACTGAAGCTTTCTTT.

J is TRBJ1-5 and V is TRBV19, with D maybe TRBD1 (5 bases). This CDR3 contains 16 residues. Between the trimmed V and J ends, which lost 0 bases and 5 bases, there was a span of 14 bases. Germline V gene lookup returns CDR1 LNHDA and CDR2 SQIVND (reference sequence). The CDR3, as DNA: TGTGCCAGTAGTATAGATTGGGACTCCTCATATCAGCCCCAGCATTTT. Translated, it gives CASSIDWDSSYQPQHF.

This chain links TRBV5-1 with TRBJ1-1; 8 nucleotides agree with TRBD1. Germline assignment: CDR1 SGHRS and CDR2 YFSETQ. The CDR3 length is 15 residues. J gave up 3 bases and V 5 bases, and 9 bases lay outside the gene matches. The CDR3 loop is CASSYAGGAYTEAFF. CDR3 nucleotide sequence: TGCGCCAGCAGTTACGCAGGGGGCGCGTACACTGAAGCTTTCTTT.

The V and J genes are TRBV10-3 and TRBJ2-2; TRBD2 agrees at 8 bases. The CDR3 spans 17 residues. Per the germline V gene, CDR1 is ENHRY and CDR2 is SYGVKD. J gave up 1 base and V 0 bases, and 4 bases lay outside the gene matches. The CDR3, as DNA: TGTGCCATCAGTGAGTCGGGTAGCGGGAAGAACACCGGGGAGCTGTTTTTT. It translates to CAISESGSGKNTGELFF.